A selection of T cell receptor beta chains follows, all from one sample in a study of shared clonotypes between healthy human individuals. TCRdb's table, derived via immunoSEQ multiplex PCR, lists solely in-frame clones and lacks some. The table records about 2.2 million clones, about 93% of them present only once. Sequenced input: naive CD8+ T cells from PBMCs. These receptor sequences come from a man aged 18 to 30 in good health. Some clones in this sample may be carry-over from other donors' samples. Each CDR3 is given with its conserved first and last residue. D genes are given only for firm matches. Only part of the rows carry a size: once, few, many, or a class if the clone is expanded.

d_call: TRBD1; clone_size: NA; v_call: TRBV27; j_call: TRBJ2-7; cdr3_nt: TGTGCCAGCAGTTTAGGTTTGGGACAGGGGGGGTTCTACGAGCAGTACTTC; cdr3_aa: CASSLGLGQGGFYEQYF
d_call: NA; clone_size: NA; v_call: TRBV5-1; j_call: TRBJ2-7; cdr3_nt: TGCGCCAGCAGCTTTTTTGCGGGGTCCTCCTACGAGCAGTACTTC; cdr3_aa: CASSFFAGSSYEQYF
d_call: TRBD1; clone_size: NA; v_call: TRBV6-5; j_call: TRBJ2-7; cdr3_nt: TGTGCCAGCAGTCCACTTCAGGGGGCGGGCTACGAGCAGTACTTC; cdr3_aa: CASSPLQGAGYEQYF
d_call: NA; clone_size: NA; v_call: TRBV11-2; j_call: TRBJ1-4; cdr3_nt: TGTGCCAGCAGCTTAGATCTAGGGGGGGGAAATGAAAAACTGTTTTTT; cdr3_aa: CASSLDLGGGNEKLFF
d_call: TRBD1; clone_size: few; v_call: TRBV27; j_call: TRBJ1-2; cdr3_nt: TGTGCCAGCAGGTGGACAGGTGGGGGCGGCTACACCTTC; cdr3_aa: CASRWTGGGGYTF
d_call: NA; clone_size: once; v_call: TRBV27; j_call: TRBJ1-2; cdr3_nt: TGTGCCAGCAGTCCCAATTCGGGAGTCGTTTACTATGGCTACACCTTC; cdr3_aa: CASSPNSGVVYYGYTF
d_call: TRBD1; clone_size: NA; v_call: TRBV7-6; j_call: TRBJ2-1; cdr3_nt: TGTGCCAGCAGCTTAGTGTGGCAGGGGGCTCCTTACAATGAGCAGTTCTTC; cdr3_aa: CASSLVWQGAPYNEQFF
d_call: TRBD1; clone_size: NA; v_call: TRBV11-2; j_call: TRBJ2-2; cdr3_nt: TGTGCCAGCAGCTTATACAGGGGGCCCGGGGAGCTGTTTTTT; cdr3_aa: CASSLYRGPGELFF
d_call: NA; clone_size: NA; v_call: TRBV6-1; j_call: TRBJ2-7; cdr3_nt: TGTGCCAGCAGTGAAGTTGGGGGGCCGTACGAGCAGTACTTC; cdr3_aa: CASSEVGGPYEQYF
d_call: NA; clone_size: NA; v_call: TRBV27; j_call: TRBJ2-7; cdr3_nt: TGTGCCAGCAGTTGGGGGGCGCCCTCCCCCTACGAGCAGTACTTC; cdr3_aa: CASSWGAPSPYEQYF
d_call: NA; clone_size: NA; v_call: TRBV7-3; j_call: TRBJ2-1; cdr3_nt: TGTGCCAGCGGCGTGGGGGGCTACAATGAGCAGTTCTTC; cdr3_aa: CASGVGGYNEQFF
d_call: NA; clone_size: NA; v_call: TRBV5-6; j_call: TRBJ2-3; cdr3_nt: TGTGCCAGCAGCTTGGGACAGGGCGGGCTAGCGGGCACAGATACGCAGTATTTT; cdr3_aa: CASSLGQGGLAGTDTQYF
d_call: NA; clone_size: once; v_call: TRBV6-6; j_call: TRBJ1-1; cdr3_nt: TGTGCCAGCACGTTTAGTGTTCTCGGGGCTCTCACTGAAGCTTTCTTT; cdr3_aa: CASTFSVLGALTEAFF
d_call: NA; clone_size: NA; v_call: TRBV6-5; j_call: TRBJ2-1; cdr3_nt: TGTGCCAGCAGTTACTCGAAAAGGGGGGGTTACAATGAGCAGTTCTTC; cdr3_aa: CASSYSKRGGYNEQFF
d_call: NA; clone_size: NA; v_call: TRBV13; j_call: TRBJ2-7; cdr3_nt: TGTGCCAGCAGCTTAGACTCGGGGTCGAGCTACGAGCAGTACTTC; cdr3_aa: CASSLDSGSSYEQYF
d_call: NA; clone_size: NA; v_call: TRBV27; j_call: TRBJ2-3; cdr3_nt: TGTGCCAGCAGTTCCAAGGCGGGTTGGGGAGATACGCAGTATTTT; cdr3_aa: CASSSKAGWGDTQYF
d_call: NA; clone_size: NA; v_call: TRBV5-1; j_call: TRBJ2-5; cdr3_nt: TGCGCCAGCAGCCCAGGGATAGAGACCCAGTACTTC; cdr3_aa: CASSPGIETQYF
d_call: NA; clone_size: NA; v_call: TRBV28; j_call: TRBJ2-1; cdr3_nt: TGTGCCAGCAGTTTCATCAGGGTAGTCGACAATGAGCAGTTCTTC; cdr3_aa: CASSFIRVVDNEQFF